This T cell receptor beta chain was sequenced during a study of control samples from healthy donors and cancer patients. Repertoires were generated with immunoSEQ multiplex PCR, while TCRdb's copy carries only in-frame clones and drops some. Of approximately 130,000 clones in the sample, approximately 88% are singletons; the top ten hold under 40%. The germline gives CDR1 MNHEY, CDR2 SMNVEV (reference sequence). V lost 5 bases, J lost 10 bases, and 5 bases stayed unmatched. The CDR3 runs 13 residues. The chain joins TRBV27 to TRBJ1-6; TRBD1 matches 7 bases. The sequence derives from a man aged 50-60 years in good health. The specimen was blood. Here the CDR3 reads CASSTTGKSPLHF. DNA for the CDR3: TGTGCCAGCAGTACGACAGGGAAGTCACCCCTCCACTTT.